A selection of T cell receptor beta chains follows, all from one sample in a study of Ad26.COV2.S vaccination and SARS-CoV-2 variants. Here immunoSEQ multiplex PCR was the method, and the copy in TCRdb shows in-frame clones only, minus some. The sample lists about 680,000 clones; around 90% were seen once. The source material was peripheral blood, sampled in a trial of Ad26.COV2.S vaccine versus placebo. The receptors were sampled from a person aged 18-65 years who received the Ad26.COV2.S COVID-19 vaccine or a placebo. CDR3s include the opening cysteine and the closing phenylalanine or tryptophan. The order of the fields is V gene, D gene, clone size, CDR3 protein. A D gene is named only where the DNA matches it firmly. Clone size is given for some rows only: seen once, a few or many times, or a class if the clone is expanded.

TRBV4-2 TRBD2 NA CASSFGPGAGGFGTQYF
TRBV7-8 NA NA CASSLGGWGEKLFF
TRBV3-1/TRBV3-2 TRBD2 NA CASSLRGGGETSGSSYNEQFF
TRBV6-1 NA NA CASSESAETQYF
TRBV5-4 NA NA CASSLGLYQLGGELFF
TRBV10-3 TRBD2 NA CAISESAAGGTYNEQFF
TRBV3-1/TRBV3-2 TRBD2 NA CASSQVSGIASYEQYF
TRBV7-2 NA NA CASSFDSDGSNTEAFF
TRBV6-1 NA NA CASSEAPNGHYEQYF
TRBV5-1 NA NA CASSLGGGQIGELFF
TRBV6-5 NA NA CASSRGRAGELFF
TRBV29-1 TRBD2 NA CSETTSGKENEQFF
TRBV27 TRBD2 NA CASRFKTSAPYEQYF
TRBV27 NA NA CASRSVQGRGTGELFF
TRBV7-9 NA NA CASSLEGGVEQFF
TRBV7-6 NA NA CASSLVAGEGVTDTQYF
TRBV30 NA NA CAWRNQGRLNEQFF
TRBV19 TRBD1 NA CASSRDSPLYEQYF
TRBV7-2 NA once CASSAVFSSFASSGNTIYF
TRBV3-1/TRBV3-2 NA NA CASSQRIGETQYF
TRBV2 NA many CASRADSSGNTIYF
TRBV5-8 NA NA CASSLIGGPPYEQYF
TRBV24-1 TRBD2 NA CATSDPGTSGNEQFF
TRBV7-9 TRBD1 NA CASSSPEGTGNSNTIYF
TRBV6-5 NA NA CASSRTDTDTQYF
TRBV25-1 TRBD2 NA CASSGRLAGVTDTQYF
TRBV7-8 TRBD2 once CASSLFLAGGAGELFF
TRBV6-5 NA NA CASSYSGGANEQFF
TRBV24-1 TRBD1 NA CATSDFLQGAGNEQFF
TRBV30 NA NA CAWRMVGRTEAFF
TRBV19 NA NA CASKLVRGGTNTEAFF
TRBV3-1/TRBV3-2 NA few CASRPAGGDNSPLHF
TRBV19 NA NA CARTDEQFF
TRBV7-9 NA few CASSYDSYGYTF
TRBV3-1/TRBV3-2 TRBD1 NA CASSTGTGASPLHF
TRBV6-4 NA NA CASSETPSNQPQHF
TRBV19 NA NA CASSIWSTDTQYF
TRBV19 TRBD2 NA CASSSGGSYEQYF
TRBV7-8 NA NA CASSPRDTEAFF
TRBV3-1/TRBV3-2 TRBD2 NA CASSQDPSGGAYNEQFF
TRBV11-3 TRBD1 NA CASGTGGMSSNQPQHF
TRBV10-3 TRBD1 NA CAIARQGERTDTQYF
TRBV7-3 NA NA CASSFGAGEGAEAFF
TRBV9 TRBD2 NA CASSPREASYNEQFF
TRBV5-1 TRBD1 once CASSLALTGSEKLFF
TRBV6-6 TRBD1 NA CASIKPRGQGEDTQYF
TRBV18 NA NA CASSQGTEAFF
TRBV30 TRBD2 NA CAWRSSGGASYNEQFF
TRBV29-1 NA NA CSVVGLLNTGELFF
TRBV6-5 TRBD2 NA CASSTLAGVPYEQYF
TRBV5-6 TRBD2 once CASSLGLADEQFF
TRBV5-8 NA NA CASSLALRSTDTQYF
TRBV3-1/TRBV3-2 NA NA CASSQHPYGYTF
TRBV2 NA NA CASRGKSANTGELFF